The clone carrying this T cell receptor (beta chain) occurred once. The entry originates in a study of blood T cell repertoires in COVID-19. Study context: Material from acute and convalescent COVID-19 was sourced from the United States, Italy and Spain.

The CDR3 covers 14 residues. V shed 4 bases, J shed 6 bases, and the junction held 2 bases outside the gene matches. In germline, CDR1 is KGHSH, CDR2 LQKENI. Repertoires were generated with immunoSEQ multiplex PCR, while TCRdb's copy carries only in-frame clones and drops some. The data contain 150,000 to 200,000 clones, around 84% of them singletons. Sequences were obtained from PBMCs or T cells enriched from blood (not recorded which). The TCR was taken from a woman younger than 45 who had been exposed to COVID-19. The chain couples TRBV18 to TRBJ1-6, with 8 bases matching TRBD1. CDR3 in amino acids: CASSRDRGNSPLHF. CDR3 DNA: TGTGCCAGCTCACGCGACAGGGGTAATTCACCCCTCCACTTT.